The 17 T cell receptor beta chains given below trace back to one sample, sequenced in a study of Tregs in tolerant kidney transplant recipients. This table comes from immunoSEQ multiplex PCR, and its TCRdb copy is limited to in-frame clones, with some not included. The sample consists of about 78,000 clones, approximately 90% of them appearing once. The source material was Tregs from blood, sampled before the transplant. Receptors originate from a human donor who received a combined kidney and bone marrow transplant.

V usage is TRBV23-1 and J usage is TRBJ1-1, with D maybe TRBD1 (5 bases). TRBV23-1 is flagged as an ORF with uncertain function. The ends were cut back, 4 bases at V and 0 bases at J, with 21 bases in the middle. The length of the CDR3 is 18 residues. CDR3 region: CASSRDPTDSQMNTEAFF. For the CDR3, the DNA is TGCGCCAGCAGTCGGGACCCGACAGATAGCCAAATGAACACTGAAGCTTTCTTT.

CDR3 residues: CSGWGLGSTEAFF. The CDR3 DNA sequence: TGCAGCGGGTGGGGGTTGGGGAGCACTGAAGCTTTCTTT. V and J are TRBV29-1 and TRBJ1-1, with D possibly TRBD1 on 5 matching bases. This CDR3 has 13 amino acids. Germline-derived CDR1 and CDR2 are SQVTM and ANQGSEA. V was pared by 7 bases and J by 4 bases, with 16 bases between. Combining the CDR3 with reference TRBV29-1 and TRBJ1-1 gives the whole variable domain SAVISQKPSRDICQRGTSLTIQCQVDSQVTMMFWYRQQPGQSLTLIATANQGSEATYESGFVIDKFPISRPNLTFSTLTVSNMSPEDSSIYLCSGWGLGSTEAFFGQGTRLTVV.

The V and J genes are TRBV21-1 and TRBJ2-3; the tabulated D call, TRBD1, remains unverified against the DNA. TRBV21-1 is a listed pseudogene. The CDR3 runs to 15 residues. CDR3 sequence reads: CASRRQGISTDTQYF. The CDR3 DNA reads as TGTGCCAGCAGAAGACAGGGGATAAGCACAGATACGCAGTATTTT.

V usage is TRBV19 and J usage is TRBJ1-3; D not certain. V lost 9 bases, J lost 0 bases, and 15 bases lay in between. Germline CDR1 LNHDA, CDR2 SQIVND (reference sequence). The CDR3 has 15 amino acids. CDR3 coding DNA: TGTGCCAGCCGCGCAGTCACCACCTCTGGAAACACCATATATTTT. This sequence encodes CASRAVTTSGNTIYF.

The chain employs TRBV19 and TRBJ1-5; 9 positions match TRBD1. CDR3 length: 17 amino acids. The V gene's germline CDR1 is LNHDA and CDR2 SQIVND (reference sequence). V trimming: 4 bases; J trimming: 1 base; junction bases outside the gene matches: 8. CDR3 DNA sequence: TGTGCCAGTAGTAGACCTAGGACAGGGGCGAGCAATCAGCCCCAGCATTTT. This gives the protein CASSRPRTGASNQPQHF.

CDR3 bases: TGTGCCACCAGCAGAGAAGGGCGGCCCCGGGACGAGCAGTACTTC. Its translation is CATSREGRPRDEQYF. The chain recombines TRBV15 with TRBJ2-7; D call uncertain. The germline CDR1 and CDR2 sequences are LNHNV and YYDKDF (reference sequence). The CDR3 covers 15 residues. With 0 bases removed from V and 5 bases from J, the gap between germline ends came to 14 bases.

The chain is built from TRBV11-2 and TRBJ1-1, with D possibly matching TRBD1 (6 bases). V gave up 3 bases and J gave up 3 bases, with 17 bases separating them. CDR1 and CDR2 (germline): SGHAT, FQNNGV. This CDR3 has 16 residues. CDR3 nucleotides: TGTGCCAGCAGCTTGACGGGGGGGCGGTGGGACACTGAAGCTTTCTTT. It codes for CASSLTGGRWDTEAFF.

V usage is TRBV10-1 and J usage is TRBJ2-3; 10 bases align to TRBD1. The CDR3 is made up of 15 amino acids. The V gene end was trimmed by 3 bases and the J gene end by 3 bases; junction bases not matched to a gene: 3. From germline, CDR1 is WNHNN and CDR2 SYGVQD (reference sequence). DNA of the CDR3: TGCGCCAGCAGTGACCCGGGACAGGGGACAGATACGCAGTATTTT. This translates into CASSDPGQGTDTQYF.

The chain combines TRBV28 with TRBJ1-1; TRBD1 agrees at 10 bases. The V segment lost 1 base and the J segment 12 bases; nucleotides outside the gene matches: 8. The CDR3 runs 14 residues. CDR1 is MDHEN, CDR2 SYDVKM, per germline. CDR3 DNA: TGTGCCAGCAGTTTATCACCGGGACAGGGGTCGTCTTTCTTT. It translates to CASSLSPGQGSSFF.

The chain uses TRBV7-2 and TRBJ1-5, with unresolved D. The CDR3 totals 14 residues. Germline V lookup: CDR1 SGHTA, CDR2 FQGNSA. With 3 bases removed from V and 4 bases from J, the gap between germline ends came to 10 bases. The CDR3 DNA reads TGTGCCAGCAGCTTGCGGACGGAGAATCAGCCCCAGCATTTT. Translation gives CASSLRTENQPQHF.

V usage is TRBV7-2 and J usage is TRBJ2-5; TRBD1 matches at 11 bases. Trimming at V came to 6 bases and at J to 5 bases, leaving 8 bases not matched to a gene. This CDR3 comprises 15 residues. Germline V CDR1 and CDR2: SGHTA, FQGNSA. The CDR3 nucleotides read TGTGCCAGCAGGGCGGGACAGGGGGTCCAGGAGACCCAGTACTTC. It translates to CASRAGQGVQETQYF.

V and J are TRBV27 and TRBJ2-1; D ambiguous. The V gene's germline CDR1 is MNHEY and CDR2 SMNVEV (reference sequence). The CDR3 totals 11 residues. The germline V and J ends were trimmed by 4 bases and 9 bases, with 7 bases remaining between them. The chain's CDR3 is CASSYQFEQFF. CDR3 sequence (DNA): TGTGCCAGCAGTTACCAGTTTGAGCAGTTCTTC.

The CDR3 reads CASSRGASPTEAFF. The CDR3 coding sequence is TGTGCCAGCAGTCGGGGGGCCAGTCCGACTGAAGCTTTCTTT. The V call is TRBV25-1, the J call TRBJ1-1; the D gene is possibly TRBD1 (6 bases). The CDR3 has 14 residues. CDR1 MGHDK and CDR2 SYGVNS come from the germline V gene. The V and J ends lost 5 bases and 5 bases respectively, with 15 bases between them.

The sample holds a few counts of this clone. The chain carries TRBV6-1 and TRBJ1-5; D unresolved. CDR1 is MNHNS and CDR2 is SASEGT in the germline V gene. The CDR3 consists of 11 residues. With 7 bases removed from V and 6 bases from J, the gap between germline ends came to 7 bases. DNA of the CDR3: TGTGCCAGCAAAGGAGGTCAGCCCCAGCATTTT. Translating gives CASKGGQPQHF.

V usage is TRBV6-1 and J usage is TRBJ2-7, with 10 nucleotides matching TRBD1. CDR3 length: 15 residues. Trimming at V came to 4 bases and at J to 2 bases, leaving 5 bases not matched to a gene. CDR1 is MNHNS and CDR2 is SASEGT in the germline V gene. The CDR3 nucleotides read TGTGCCAGCAGTGTCGGACAGGGGGTACCCTACGAGCAGTACTTC. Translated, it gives CASSVGQGVPYEQYF.

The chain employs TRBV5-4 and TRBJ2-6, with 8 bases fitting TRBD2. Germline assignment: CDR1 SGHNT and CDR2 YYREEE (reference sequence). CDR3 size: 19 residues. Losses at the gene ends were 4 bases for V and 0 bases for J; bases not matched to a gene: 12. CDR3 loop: CASSRGGAGALSGANVLTF. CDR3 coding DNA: TGTGCCAGCAGCCGGGGGGGAGCGGGAGCCCTCTCTGGGGCCAACGTCCTGACTTTC.

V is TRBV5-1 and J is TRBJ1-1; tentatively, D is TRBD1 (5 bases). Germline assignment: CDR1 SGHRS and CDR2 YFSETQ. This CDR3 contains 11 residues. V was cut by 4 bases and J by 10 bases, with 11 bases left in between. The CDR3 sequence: CASSPGGSAFF. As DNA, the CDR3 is TGCGCCAGCAGCCCCGGGGGATCAGCTTTCTTT.